Following are 5 T cell receptor beta chains from one sample sequenced in a study of control samples from healthy donors and cancer patients. The method was immunoSEQ multiplex PCR; TCRdb's version includes in-frame clones alone and lacks a portion of them. The sample carries about 180,000 clones, around 91% recorded once. Sequenced sample: blood. The source is a woman between 50 and 59 years old in good health.

The chain carries TRBV5-5 and TRBJ1-1; perhaps TRBD1 as D (5 bases). V dropped 2 bases and J dropped 7 bases, with 18 bases sitting between them. The CDR3 covers 15 residues. Per germline, CDR1 SGHKS and CDR2 YYEKEE (reference sequence). The CDR3 is CASSLYQGPRNEAFF. DNA of the CDR3: TGTGCCAGCAGCTTATATCAGGGACCTCGGAATGAAGCTTTCTTT. Looking up the rest from reference TRBV5-5 and TRBJ1-1 gives the full variable domain: DAGVTQSPTHLIKTRGQQVTLRCSPISGHKSVSWYQQVLGQGPQFIFQYYEKEERGRGNFPDRFSARQFPNYSSELNVNALLLGDSALYLCASSLYQGPRNEAFFGQGTRLTVV.

The chain employs TRBV12-3 or TRBV12-4 and TRBJ1-4; D might be TRBD1 (5 bases). Trimming removed 8 bases at V and 4 bases at J, with 11 bases between. The CDR3 loop spans 13 amino acids. The CDR3 sequence: CASYGGGNEKLFF. DNA for the CDR3: TGTGCCAGCTACGGGGGGGGTAATGAAAAACTGTTTTTT.

J is TRBJ2-5 and V is TRBV14, with 8 bases identical to TRBD2. Germline trimming cut 5 bases from V and 6 bases from J; bases unmatched to any gene: 8. The CDR3 is 14 residues long. Germline CDR1 reads SGHDN; CDR2 reads FVKESK. Here the CDR3 reads CASSEWTSPQTQYF. DNA of the CDR3: TGTGCCAGCAGCGAATGGACTAGCCCGCAGACCCAGTACTTC.

V and J are TRBV11-3 and TRBJ2-2; 7 nucleotides match TRBD2. This CDR3 is 16 amino acids long. Germline CDR1 reads SGHNT; CDR2 reads YENEEA. V lost 5 bases to trimming and J lost 0 bases; unmatched junction nucleotides: 6. As DNA, the CDR3 is TGTGCCAGCAGCCCATTAGCGGGTGCGAACACCGGGGAGCTGTTTTTT. It is translated as CASSPLAGANTGELFF.

The chain carries TRBV28 and TRBJ2-2; no clear D. From germline, CDR1 is MDHEN and CDR2 SYDVKM. The V gene lost 5 bases and the J gene lost 4 bases, with 5 bases spanning the gap. This CDR3 is 12 amino acids long. The CDR3 spells CASSTPTGELFF. For the CDR3, the DNA is TGTGCCAGCAGTACCCCCACCGGGGAGCTGTTTTTT.